This T cell receptor beta chain was sequenced during a study of glioma-infiltrating T cells after dendritic cell vaccination. Study background: Dendritic cells derived from monocytes and pulsed with autologous tumor lysate formed the vaccine. General study findings and limits: Longer survival after dendritic cell vaccination followed higher pretreatment TIL content.

Indicated time point: after dendritic cell vaccination, including at tumor progression/relapse. Patients had residual fresh-frozen tumor tissue and more than two years of survival data. To note about this clone: Antigen specificity is unknown.

Per germline, CDR1 LNHDA and CDR2 SQIVND (reference sequence). The CDR3 is 15 residues long. Trimming removed 3 bases from V and 3 bases from J, with 12 bases in between. Primers: 60 V beta forward and 13 J beta reverse. Libraries were prepared by immunoSEQ multiplex PCR; TCRdb keeps only in-frame clonotypes and omits some of them. The top ten hold around 8% of the sample, which has 85,000 to 100,000 clones, 85% seen once. This receptor was identified in a human donor with glioblastoma. The V call is TRBV19, the J call TRBJ2-1; a weak D match, TRBD2 (6 bases). The starting material was blood, obtained after dendritic cell vaccination. In DNA form, the CDR3 reads TGTGCCAGTAGTATTGGCACGGGGGACTACAATGAGCAGTTCTTC. This translates into CASSIGTGDYNEQFF.